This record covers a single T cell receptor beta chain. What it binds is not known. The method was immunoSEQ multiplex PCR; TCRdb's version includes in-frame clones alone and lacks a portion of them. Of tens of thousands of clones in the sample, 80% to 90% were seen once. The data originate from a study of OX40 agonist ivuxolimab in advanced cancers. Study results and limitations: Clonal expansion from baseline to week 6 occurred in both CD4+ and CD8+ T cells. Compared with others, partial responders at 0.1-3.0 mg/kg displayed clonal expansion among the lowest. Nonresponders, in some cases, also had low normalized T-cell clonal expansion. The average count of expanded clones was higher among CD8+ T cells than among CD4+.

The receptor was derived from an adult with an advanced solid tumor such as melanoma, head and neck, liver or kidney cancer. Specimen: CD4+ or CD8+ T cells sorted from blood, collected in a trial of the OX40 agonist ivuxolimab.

DNA of the CDR3: TGTGCCAGCAGTTCGGACGGAGGATATTACTATGGCTACACCTTC. Its protein is CASSSDGGYYYGYTF. The J gene is TRBJ1-2, the V gene TRBV6-1; D gene ambiguous. The CDR3 extends over 15 amino acids. Per the germline V gene, CDR1 is MNHNS and CDR2 is SASEGT. V lost 5 bases and J lost 3, with 16 bases in between.